The clone carrying this T cell receptor beta chain was counted ten times or more. Amplification of TCR beta CDR3 regions was performed using RNA transcripts as template. First-round RT-PCR targeting the TCR CDR3 was performed with the HTBI primer set. TCRdb recomputed calls from the multiplex PCR reads with MiXCR, one row per CDR3 protein. The table has some 580,000 distinct CDR3 sequences, more than 15% seen once. This entry belongs to a study of T cells in Graves' hyperthyroidism and ophthalmopathy. Germline V gene lookup returns CDR1 SEHNR and CDR2 FQNEAQ (reference sequence). The CDR3 contains 16 residues. Trimming took 5 bases from V and 2 from J; bases not matched to a gene: 6.

The V gene is TRBV7-9, the J gene TRBJ2-3; 11 positions agree with TRBD2. The source is a woman between 40 and 55 years old with Graves' ophthalmopathy. Sample: blood. DNA of the CDR3: TGTGCCAGCAGCAAGGGACTAGCGGCCAACACAGATACGCAGTATTTT. Translated: CASSKGLAANTDTQYF.